This record covers a single TCR beta chain. V dropped 1 base and J dropped 2 bases, with 15 bases sitting between them. Germline values: CDR1 SGHDT, CDR2 YYEEEE. The length of the CDR3 is 16 residues. In Seattle, patients joined the study during active infection and were tracked longitudinally. The sample comes from a study of blood T cell repertoires in COVID-19. The wider study: Whether acute or convalescent, the COVID-19 samples came from the United States, Italy and Spain. Nucleic acid was either cDNA or gDNA, and it came from T cells, B-cell-depleted T cells, or PBMCs.

Here immunoSEQ multiplex PCR was the method, and the copy in TCRdb shows in-frame clones only, minus some. The table shows 250,000 to 300,000 clones, with approximately 91% occurring only once. The specimen sequenced was peripheral blood. The TCR originated in a woman under 40 with COVID-19, enrolled during active disease. The chain joins TRBV5-6 to TRBJ1-2; the D is unclear. The CDR3 DNA reads TGTGCCAGCAGCTTGCCGGTCGGGGAGGGAAACTATGGCTACACCTTC. Its protein is CASSLPVGEGNYGYTF.